Described below is a single T cell receptor beta chain sequence and its context. As yet, its antigen is unknown. Clones were read by immunoSEQ multiplex PCR, and TCRdb kept only the in-frame ones, dropping some. Altogether roughly 46,000 clones are present, about four fifths being singletons, with the ten largest covering over 4%. The data originate from a study of T cell clonotyping in hematopoietic cell transplantation. Whole-study context: Cytoreduction preceded collection of pretransplant recipient samples. Whole-study results and caveats: Recipient TCR diversity dropped after transplant; expanded clonotypes rose from day 30 to 180. Higher Inverse Simpson Index values in graft donor and pretransplant recipient predicted broader posttransplant TCR diversity. Without cell sorting, CD4 versus CD8 contributions remain unresolved.

Time point defined: recipient sample about 28 days before transplant, after cytoreduction. V lost 2 bases to trimming and J lost 8 bases; unmatched junction nucleotides: 7. The CDR3 runs 15 residues. Germline V gene lookup returns CDR1 MNHEY and CDR2 SMNVEV (reference sequence). The sequence came from a man in his 60s with myelodysplastic syndrome. Some clones in this sample may be carry-over from other donors' samples. The material was peripheral blood mononuclear cells, obtained before stem cell transplant. The chain joins TRBV27 to TRBJ1-2; 11 bases are a match to TRBD1. CDR3 nucleotide sequence: TGTGCCAGCAGTTTACGCGGACAGGGGGCGCAGGGCTACACCTTC. Encoded protein: CASSLRGQGAQGYTF.